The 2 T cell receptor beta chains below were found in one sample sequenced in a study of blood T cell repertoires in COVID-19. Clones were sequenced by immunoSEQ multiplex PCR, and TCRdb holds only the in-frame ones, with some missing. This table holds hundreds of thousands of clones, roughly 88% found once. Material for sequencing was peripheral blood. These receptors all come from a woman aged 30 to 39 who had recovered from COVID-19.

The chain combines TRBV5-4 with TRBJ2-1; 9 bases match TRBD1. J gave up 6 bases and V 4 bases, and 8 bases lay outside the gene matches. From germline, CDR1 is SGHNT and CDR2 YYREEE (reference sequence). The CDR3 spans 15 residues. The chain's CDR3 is CASSVWTGVGNEQFF. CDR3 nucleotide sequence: TGTGCCAGCAGCGTCTGGACAGGGGTGGGCAATGAGCAGTTCTTC.

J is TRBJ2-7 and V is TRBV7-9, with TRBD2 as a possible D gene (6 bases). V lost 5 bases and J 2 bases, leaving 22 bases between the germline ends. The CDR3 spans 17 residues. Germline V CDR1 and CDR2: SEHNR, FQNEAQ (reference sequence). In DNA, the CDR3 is TGTGCCAGCAGCAAAAGGACATGGGGGGACTCCACCTACGAGCAGTACTTC. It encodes CASSKRTWGDSTYEQYF.